One sample yielded the 3 T cell receptor beta chains listed below, sequenced in a study of OX40 agonist ivuxolimab in advanced cancers. Measured with immunoSEQ multiplex PCR; TCRdb has only the in-frame clones, and not every one. Among approximately 74,000 clones, 65% to 90% were seen once, and the ten largest hold more than 0.45%. The input for sequencing was CD4+ or CD8+ T cells sorted from blood, taken in a trial of the OX40 agonist ivuxolimab. These receptors came from an adult with an advanced solid tumor such as melanoma, head and neck, liver or kidney cancer.

This rearrangement joins TRBV7-2 to TRBJ1-5; D is unresolved. Germline V gives CDR1 SGHTA, CDR2 FQGNSA. Trimming shortened V by 5 bases and J by 5 bases, and 16 bases separated the two germline ends. This CDR3 has 15 residues. The CDR3 sequence is CASSSGPGLDQPQHF. The CDR3 nucleotides read TGTGCCAGCAGCAGTGGCCCGGGCTTGGATCAGCCCCAGCATTTT.

This clone has just a few counts. This chain joins TRBV9 and TRBJ2-7; D perhaps matches TRBD1 (5 bases). V lost 2 bases and J 1 base, leaving 7 bases between the germline ends. The CDR3 runs to 13 residues. Per germline, CDR1 SGDLS and CDR2 YYNGEE. CDR3 in amino acids: CASSVPGSYEQYF. CDR3 sequence (DNA): TGTGCCAGCAGCGTTCCAGGGTCCTACGAGCAGTACTTC.

This clone occurred a few times. The chain has TRBV6-1 and TRBJ1-5; D call uncertain. Germline V gene sequence: CDR1 MNHNS, CDR2 SASEGT. Trimming removed 6 bases at V and 0 bases at J, with 9 bases between. The length of the CDR3 is 14 residues. In nucleotides, the CDR3 is TGTGCCAGCAGCGATCCCTTTAGCAATCAGCCCCAGCATTTT. It yields the protein CASSDPFSNQPQHF.